The 26 T cell receptor beta chains given below trace back to one sample, sequenced in a study of identical twins. TCRdb called the 5' RACE reads again in MiXCR, with one record for every CDR3 protein. The data show some 690,000 distinct CDR3 sequences, roughly 20% seen once. These data also featured in a second study, about T cells expressing NK-cell markers.

Material for sequencing was PBMCs. The receptors were sampled from a woman aged 18-29 years in good health.

This clonotype was seen at least ten times. The CDR3 reads CSAPGVYNEQFF. The CDR3 DNA reads as TGCAGTGCCCCCGGGGTCTACAATGAGCAGTTCTTC. The chain is built from TRBV20-1 and TRBJ2-1; D perhaps matches TRBD2 (5 bases). This CDR3 has 12 amino acids. Trimming took off 6 bases at V and 3 bases at J, with 9 bases between the two ends. Germline V gene sequence: CDR1 DFQATT, CDR2 SNEGSKA (reference sequence).

This clonotype was seen a few times. This rearrangement joins TRBV7-2 to TRBJ2-3, with 10 bases lining up with TRBD2. V gave up 4 bases and J gave up 2 bases; unmatched junction bases: 3. CDR3 length: 15 residues. Germline-derived CDR1 and CDR2 are SGHTA and FQGNSA. The CDR3: CASSSLAGVTDTQYF. CDR3 coding DNA: TGTGCCAGCAGCTCGCTAGCGGGAGTCACAGATACGCAGTATTTT.

This clonotype showed up just a few times. The CDR3 sequence: CASRRTGNNEQFF. The CDR3 bases are TGTGCCAGCAGGAGGACAGGGAACAATGAGCAGTTCTTC. The chain combines TRBV12-3 or TRBV12-4 with TRBJ2-1, with 8 nucleotides matching TRBD1. V shed 6 bases, J shed 5 bases, and the junction held 3 bases outside the gene matches. This CDR3 is built from 13 residues.

V and J are TRBV5-1 and TRBJ1-2, with 9 nucleotides matching TRBD1. Germline CDR1 reads SGHRS; CDR2 reads YFSETQ. Losses at the gene ends were 2 bases for V and 3 bases for J; bases not matched to a gene: 2. The CDR3 has 14 amino acids. The CDR3 region is CASSFTGGDYGYTF. DNA for the CDR3: TGCGCCAGCAGCTTTACAGGGGGCGACTATGGCTACACCTTC.

This CDR3 is CASSYPDSLSSYEQYF. The DNA of the CDR3 is TGTGCCAGCAGTTACCCGGACAGTCTGAGCTCCTACGAGCAGTACTTC. V usage is TRBV6-5 and J usage is TRBJ2-7; D possibly corresponds to TRBD1 (6 bases). The V end lost 2 bases, the J end lost 0 bases, and 14 bases lay between the germline ends. The CDR3 contains 16 residues. CDR1 is MNHEY, CDR2 SVGAGI, per germline.

This chain connects TRBV9 to TRBJ2-3, with 12 bases identical to TRBD2. Germline V gene lookup returns CDR1 SGDLS and CDR2 YYNGEE. CDR3 length: 17 amino acids. Trimming took 4 bases from V and 0 from J; bases not matched to a gene: 6. The CDR3 loop reads CASSLRTSGTSTDTQYF. The CDR3 nucleotides read TGTGCCAGCAGCTTACGGACTAGCGGGACCAGCACAGATACGCAGTATTTT.

This clonotype has more than one count but fewer than ten. CDR3 protein: CASSYWAPRQGGSDTQYF. DNA for the CDR3: TGTGCCAGCAGTTACTGGGCCCCCCGACAGGGAGGTTCAGATACGCAGTATTTT. The chain links TRBV6-5 to TRBJ2-3, with D perhaps TRBD1 (7 bases). The CDR3 has 18 residues. Trimming pared 1 base from V and 4 bases from J, leaving 21 bases between. Germline V CDR1 and CDR2: MNHEY, SVGAGI.

Only a few counts were recorded for this clonotype. The V gene is TRBV20-1, the J gene TRBJ1-5; weak D call: TRBD1 (5 bases). V was trimmed by 0 bases and J by 1 base, leaving 7 bases between them. The CDR3 has 14 amino acids. Germline V gene data show CDR1 as DFQATT and CDR2 as SNEGSKA (reference sequence). The CDR3 reads CSARDDRSNQPQHF. DNA for the CDR3: TGCAGTGCTAGAGACGACAGAAGCAATCAGCCCCAGCATTTT.

The V and J genes are TRBV29-1 and TRBJ2-5; D gene uncertain. The CDR3 runs 15 residues. Trimming took off 6 bases at V and 2 bases at J, with 19 bases between the two ends. Per the germline V gene, CDR1 is SQVTM and CDR2 is ANQGSEA. CDR3 protein: CSVVERPLRQETQYF. The CDR3 DNA reads TGCAGCGTCGTAGAGAGGCCCTTAAGGCAAGAGACCCAGTACTTC.

The chain employs TRBV12-3 or TRBV12-4 and TRBJ2-7; 7 bases fit TRBD2. The CDR3 has 11 residues. V gave up 8 bases and J gave up 5 bases; unmatched junction bases: 3. The CDR3 protein is CASSAGDEQYF. The CDR3 region has the DNA TGTGCCAGCTCTGCGGGGGACGAGCAGTACTTC.

This clonotype was seen a handful of times. The gene calls are TRBV19 and TRBJ1-1; D uncertain. This CDR3 is built from 14 residues. Germline CDR1 LNHDA, CDR2 SQIVND (reference sequence). V dropped 7 bases and J dropped 8 bases, with 20 bases sitting between them. The CDR3 bases are TGTGCCAGTAATGGAGGCGCACTCATTGCCGAAGCTTTCTTT. This gives the protein CASNGGALIAEAFF.

This clonotype was seen only once. This sequence joins TRBV5-1 and TRBJ2-5, with D maybe TRBD2 (6 bases). With 4 bases removed from V and 5 bases from J, the gap between germline ends came to 18 bases. Germline CDR1 is SGHRS and CDR2 is YFSETQ. The CDR3 contains 15 residues. In DNA, the CDR3 is TGCGCCAGCAGCAACACTCCGAGTGGGGGGGAGACCCAGTACTTC. Translation: CASSNTPSGGETQYF.

This clonotype was seen a handful of times. This chain joins TRBV4-2 and TRBJ2-7; 7 bases align to TRBD1. The V and J ends lost 4 bases and 6 bases, in that order; junction bases with no gene match: 15. Looked up from germline, CDR1 is LGHNA and CDR2 is YNFKEQ. The CDR3 length is 16 residues. The DNA for the CDR3 is TGTGCCAGCAGCCCGTTTAACAGGGGTCAACAGGGCGAGCAGTACTTC. Residues: CASSPFNRGQQGEQYF.

This clonotype was seen a few times. CDR3 amino acids: CASSPGTSILEQYF. The CDR3 DNA follows: TGTGCCAGCTCACCAGGGACTAGCATTCTCGAGCAGTACTTC. V usage is TRBV18 and J usage is TRBJ2-7, with TRBD2 identical over 9 bases. V shed 2 bases, J shed 6 bases, and the junction held 5 bases outside the gene matches. This CDR3 contains 14 residues. Germline V CDR1 and CDR2: KGHSH, LQKENI.

This chain uses TRBV18 with TRBJ2-7, with TRBD2 matching over 7 bases. There are 16 residues in the CDR3. V lost 5 bases to trimming and J lost 0 bases; unmatched junction nucleotides: 10. CDR1 is KGHSH, CDR2 LQKENI, per germline. As DNA, the CDR3 is TGTGCCAGCTCAGCGCTGAGCGGGGCCTTCTCCTACGAGCAGTACTTC. Protein: CASSALSGAFSYEQYF.

The chain couples TRBV20-1 to TRBJ2-7; TRBD2 aligns across 11 bases. V was clipped by 5 bases and J by 2 bases; unmatched bases: 5. The CDR3 spans 14 residues. Germline V gene lookup returns CDR1 DFQATT and CDR2 SNEGSKA (reference sequence). The DNA for the CDR3 is TGCAGTGCTGGCCGGGGACTAGCGGCCTACGAGCAGTACTTC. This encodes CSAGRGLAAYEQYF.

The chain employs TRBV5-6 and TRBJ2-7; D is possibly TRBD2 (6 bases). Looked up from germline, CDR1 is SGHDT and CDR2 is YYEEEE. Trimming shortened V by 4 bases and J by 0 bases, and 14 bases separated the two germline ends. The CDR3 runs to 15 residues. DNA of the CDR3: TGTGCCAGCAGCCCCGCGGGGACCAACTCCTACGAGCAGTACTTC. As protein: CASSPAGTNSYEQYF.

This chain's CDR3 is CASSSQLGQPQHF. CDR3 in DNA: TGTGCCAGCAGCTCTCAACTAGGACAGCCCCAGCATTTT. The chain is built from TRBV7-2 and TRBJ1-5, with D hard to call. V was trimmed by 4 bases and J by 7 bases, leaving 11 bases between them. CDR3 size: 13 residues. CDR1 SGHTA and CDR2 FQGNSA come from the germline V gene. Combining the CDR3 with reference TRBV7-2 and TRBJ1-5 gives the whole variable domain GAGVSQSPSNKVTEKGKDVELRCDPISGHTALYWYRQSLGQGLEFLIYFQGNSAPDKSGLPSDRFSAERTGGSVSTLTIQRTQQEDSAVYLCASSSQLGQPQHFGDGTRLSIL.

V and J are TRBV5-1 and TRBJ2-2; a possible D gene is TRBD1 (6 bases). The germline gives CDR1 SGHRS, CDR2 YFSETQ. Trimming stripped 4 bases from V and 2 bases from J, with 9 bases between. The CDR3 has 14 residues. CDR3 in amino acids: CASSQQGNTGELFF. DNA for the CDR3: TGCGCCAGCAGCCAACAGGGAAACACCGGGGAGCTGTTTTTT.

This clonotype showed up just a few times. The chain recombines TRBV12-3 or TRBV12-4 with TRBJ1-5; tentative D call: TRBD1 (6 bases). The CDR3 sequence is 14 residues long. V shed 7 bases and J shed 3 bases, with 13 bases lying between them. Here the CDR3 DNA reads TGTGCCAGCAACAGCGGGACAAACAATCAGCCCCAGCATTTT. It is translated as CASNSGTNNQPQHF.

In its sample, this clonotype was seen a few times. J is TRBJ2-3 and V is TRBV29-1, with 10 bases identical to TRBD1. The CDR3 spans 15 residues. Germline-derived CDR1 and CDR2 are SQVTM and ANQGSEA. The ends lost 3 bases at V and 0 bases at J; junction bases unmatched: 3. The CDR3 region is CSVDADRGSTDTQYF. The CDR3 coding sequence is TGCAGCGTTGACGCGGACAGGGGGAGCACAGATACGCAGTATTTT.

This CDR3 is CATSRTDSQETQYF. The CDR3 DNA reads TGTGCCACCAGCAGGACAGATTCCCAAGAGACCCAGTACTTC. This chain uses TRBV15 with TRBJ2-5, with D possibly matching TRBD1 (5 bases). The CDR3 is 14 amino acids. Germline V gene lookup returns CDR1 LNHNV and CDR2 YYDKDF (reference sequence). V was pared by 3 bases and J by 1 base, with 9 bases between.

The chain carries TRBV20-1 and TRBJ2-5; perhaps TRBD1 as D (5 bases). Germline values: CDR1 DFQATT, CDR2 SNEGSKA (reference sequence). V lost 3 bases and J 2 bases, leaving 10 bases between the germline ends. This CDR3 comprises 13 residues. The CDR3 sequence: CSASRTKQETQYF. The CDR3 DNA reads TGCAGTGCTAGCCGGACAAAACAAGAGACCCAGTACTTC.

V gene TRBV5-1 combines with J gene TRBJ1-3; D is perhaps TRBD1 (5 bases). The CDR3 spans 17 residues. In germline, CDR1 is SGHRS, CDR2 YFSETQ. V was pared by 0 bases and J by 1 base, with 14 bases between. The CDR3 protein is CASSLGPGSGSGNTIYF. DNA for the CDR3: TGCGCCAGCAGCTTGGGGCCAGGGTCTGGGTCTGGAAACACCATATATTTT.

This clonotype came up a few times. The chain combines TRBV3-1 with TRBJ2-7, with D perhaps given as TRBD1 or TRBD2 (5 bases each). The CDR3 totals 13 residues. Trimming took off 3 bases at V and 3 bases at J, with 9 bases between the two ends. CDR1 is LGHDT and CDR2 is YNNKEL in the germline V gene (reference sequence). The CDR3 loop is CASSHGDRYEQYF. The DNA for the CDR3 is TGTGCCAGCAGCCACGGGGACCGCTACGAGCAGTACTTC.

This clonotype was counted between two and nine times. The CDR3 ends on some other residue instead of the conserved phenylalanine or tryptophan, so this is likely a read error. No DNA is shown, since the ends of the CDR3 on it are uncertain; the CDR3 is the one TCRdb lists. The genes are TRBV25-1 and TRBJ1-6. The CDR3 is 9 amino acids in total, end residues counted. Germline CDR1 is MGHDK and CDR2 is SYGVNS. The CDR3 sequence: CASIWRTPP.